Listed below are T cell receptor beta chains from one sample, sequenced in a study of shared T cell receptors in the human thymus. Assay: immunoSEQ multiplex PCR; the TCRdb copy retains only in-frame clones and omits some. In the table there are 700,000 to 750,000 clones, 70% to 90% of which are singletons. Another study also made use of these data, one on human thymus T cells.

Sequencing used thymocytes. These receptors all stem from a girl less than two years old with a congenital heart defect. Both conserved end residues are part of each CDR3. A D gene is named only where the DNA matches it firmly. The size entry is marked missing in some rows and otherwise reads once, few, many or a size class.

d_call,clone_size,v_call,j_call,cdr3_aa,cdr3_nt
-,few,TRBV29-1,TRBJ1-2,CSVEAWQGRGNYGYTF,TGCAGCGTTGAGGCTTGGCAAGGGAGGGGAAACTATGGCTACACCTTC
TRBD1,-,TRBV4-3,TRBJ1-2,CASSQDPGQGVTTDGYTF,TGCGCCAGCAGCCAAGATCCCGGACAGGGGGTCACGACTGATGGCTACACCTTC
TRBD1,-,TRBV4-1,TRBJ2-7,CASSHTGTGFPYEQYF,TGCGCCAGCAGCCATACCGGGACAGGGTTCCCCTACGAGCAGTACTTC
-,-,TRBV29-1,TRBJ2-5,CSVEAPTGAYGFRETQYF,TGCAGCGTTGAAGCACCGACAGGAGCGTATGGTTTCAGGGAGACCCAGTACTTC
-,-,TRBV28,TRBJ2-7,CASSPAGLLNVHEQYF,TGTGCCAGCAGTCCGGCCGGACTTCTCAATGTCCACGAGCAGTACTTC
-,-,TRBV5-5,TRBJ2-3,CASSLGQVGASDTQYF,TGTGCCAGCAGCTTGGGGCAGGTAGGGGCGTCAGATACGCAGTATTTT
-,-,TRBV30,TRBJ2-2,CAWSFTQIGELFF,TGTGCCTGGAGTTTTACCCAGATAGGGGAGCTGTTTTTT
-,-,TRBV19,TRBJ1-1,CASSGSSRDFNTEAFF,TGTGCCAGTAGTGGCTCCTCCAGGGACTTCAACACTGAAGCTTTCTTT
-,-,TRBV4-1,TRBJ1-6,CASSHEAGPPLSPLHF,TGCGCCAGCAGCCATGAGGCTGGTCCTCCGCTTTCACCCCTCCACTTT
TRBD1,-,TRBV4-3,TRBJ1-2,CASRHRTGHGLDYGYTF,TGCGCCAGCAGGCACAGGACAGGCCACGGGTTAGACTATGGCTACACCTTC
TRBD1,-,TRBV5-1,TRBJ1-4,CASSLRTGRGEKLFF,TGCGCCAGCAGCCTACGGACAGGGCGAGGAGAAAAACTGTTTTTT
-,-,TRBV4-1,TRBJ2-3,CASSQDRRGLTDTQYF,TGCGCCAGCAGCCAAGATAGAAGGGGACTCACAGATACGCAGTATTTT
-,-,TRBV5-1,TRBJ2-2,CASRGQFTGELFF,TGCGCCAGCAGAGGACAGTTCACCGGGGAGCTGTTTTTT
TRBD1,once,TRBV2,TRBJ1-6,CASSSQKTGADNSPLHF,TGTGCCAGCAGCTCCCAGAAAACAGGGGCCGATAATTCACCCCTCCACTTT
-,once,TRBV27,TRBJ2-5,CASSRPGNTDEQYF,TGTGCCAGCAGTAGACCGGGAAATACTGATGAGCAGTACTTC
-,once,TRBV7-9,TRBJ1-3,CASSISGNTIYF,TGTGCCAGCAGCATATCTGGAAACACCATATATTTT
-,-,TRBV4-1,TRBJ1-1,CASSQDTGNTEAFF,TGCGCCAGCAGCCAAGATACGGGGAACACTGAAGCTTTCTTT
TRBD1,-,TRBV11-2,TRBJ1-2,CASDYGDREANYGYTF,TGTGCCAGCGACTATGGGGACAGGGAAGCTAACTATGGCTACACCTTC
-,once,TRBV5-1,TRBJ2-5,CASTGFQETQYF,TGCGCCAGCACAGGGTTTCAAGAGACCCAGTACTTC
-,few,TRBV27,TRBJ2-6,CASSKFPPGPGANVLTF,TGTGCCAGCAGTAAGTTCCCTCCAGGGCCTGGGGCCAACGTCCTGACTTTC
-,-,TRBV6-1,TRBJ1-5,CASKEDSNQPQHF,TGTGCCAGCAAGGAGGATTCCAATCAGCCCCAGCATTTT
TRBD2,few,TRBV4-3,TRBJ2-1,CASSFYAGLANNEQFF,TGCGCCAGCAGCTTCTACGCGGGACTAGCGAACAATGAGCAGTTCTTC
TRBD1,-,TRBV10-3,TRBJ1-2,CAISEWGQGLGSARGYTF,TGTGCCATCAGTGAGTGGGGACAGGGATTGGGGAGTGCGCGTGGCTACACCTTC
TRBD1,once,TRBV29-1,TRBJ1-2,CSVKSANRGGYTF,TGCAGCGTGAAATCAGCCAACAGGGGTGGCTACACCTTC
TRBD1,-,TRBV5-4,TRBJ1-2,CASSATGNYGYTF,TGTGCCAGCAGCGCGACAGGGAACTATGGCTACACCTTC
-,-,TRBV19,TRBJ1-1,CASSITVRSTEAFF,TGTGCCAGTAGTATAACCGTACGGAGCACTGAAGCTTTCTTT
TRBD1,-,TRBV5-1,TRBJ2-2,CASSSARLTGANTGELFF,TGCGCCAGCAGCTCGGCTCGTTTGACAGGGGCCAACACCGGGGAGCTGTTTTTT
TRBD2,-,TRBV12-5,TRBJ2-5,CASGLLSTGTSGVPRGETQYF,TGTGCTAGTGGTTTGCTATCAACCGGGACTAGCGGGGTCCCTAGGGGAGAGACCCAGTACTTC
-,-,TRBV7-9,TRBJ2-2,CASSLSIRTPNTGELFF,TGTGCCAGCAGCTTAAGCATCCGGACACCCAACACCGGGGAGCTGTTTTTT
TRBD1,-,TRBV27,TRBJ2-1,CASSHVPGQGFNEQFF,TGTGCCAGCAGCCACGTCCCGGGACAGGGATTCAATGAGCAGTTCTTC
TRBD2,-,TRBV13,TRBJ2-1,CASSSTSGNVWVF,TGTGCCAGCAGCTCGACTAGCGGGAACGTGTGGGTCTTC
-,few,TRBV2,TRBJ2-1,CASSEPIDFNEQFF,TGTGCCAGCAGTGAACCAATAGACTTCAATGAGCAGTTCTTC
-,-,TRBV5-6,TRBJ1-2,CASREPKDSLNYGYTF,TGTGCCAGCAGGGAACCAAAGGACAGCCTTAACTATGGCTACACCTTC
TRBD1,-,TRBV19,TRBJ1-3,CASSPFGTELNTIYF,TGTGCCAGTAGTCCATTCGGGACAGAGTTAAACACCATATATTTT
TRBD2,once,TRBV11-3,TRBJ2-1,CASSLRETGLARDLVF,TGTGCCAGCAGCTTAAGGGAAACGGGACTAGCGAGGGATTTGGTCTTC
TRBD1,-,TRBV15,TRBJ1-1,CATSRVNFGTGLKWTEAFF,TGTGCCACCAGCAGAGTTAATTTTGGGACAGGCCTTAAATGGACTGAAGCTTTCTTT
-,-,TRBV10-3,TRBJ2-7,CAISVGRIYEQYF,TGTGCCATCAGTGTGGGCAGGATCTACGAGCAGTACTTC
TRBD1,-,TRBV6-8,TRBJ1-2,CASSSIKVGQGRGGYTF,TGTGCCAGCAGTTCAATAAAGGTAGGACAGGGCCGGGGCGGCTACACCTTC
TRBD1,-,TRBV27,TRBJ1-1,CASRQGGTEAFF,TGTGCCAGCAGGCAGGGGGGCACTGAAGCTTTCTTT
TRBD2,-,TRBV10-3,TRBJ2-7,CAISGFGGLAAYEQYF,TGTGCCATCAGTGGGTTCGGGGGACTAGCTGCGTACGAGCAGTACTTC
TRBD2,-,TRBV28,TRBJ2-1,CASKPSGGASYNEQFF,TGTGCCAGCAAACCCAGCGGGGGGGCCTCCTACAATGAGCAGTTCTTC
-,-,TRBV20-1,TRBJ1-2,CSARADYGYTF,TGCAGTGCTAGGGCCGACTATGGCTACACCTTC
TRBD1,-,TRBV28,TRBJ1-6,CASNSTGVRSYNSPLHF,TGTGCCAGCAATTCAACAGGGGTGCGCTCCTATAATTCACCCCTCCACTTT
TRBD2,-,TRBV5-1,TRBJ2-3,CASSHRRASGDTDTQYF,TGCGCCAGCAGCCACCGACGTGCTAGCGGGGACACAGATACGCAGTATTTT
TRBD1,-,TRBV2,TRBJ1-4,CASSDGDRGHEKLFF,TGTGCCAGCAGTGACGGTGACAGGGGGCATGAAAAACTGTTTTTT
-,-,TRBV27,TRBJ2-4,CASSLGDIQYF,TGTGCCAGCAGCCTAGGAGACATTCAGTACTTC
TRBD1,few,TRBV6-1,TRBJ1-2,CASSGGQGVFRDYGYTF,TGTGCCAGCAGTGGGGGACAGGGAGTCTTTCGGGACTATGGCTACACCTTC
-,-,TRBV29-1,TRBJ1-2,CSVEDAGESYGYTF,TGCAGCGTTGAGGACGCTGGGGAGTCCTATGGCTACACCTTC
TRBD2,-,TRBV11-2,TRBJ2-3,CASSPGRTSGDTQYF,TGTGCCAGCAGCCCGGGAAGGACTAGCGGGGATACGCAGTATTTT
-,-,TRBV6-1,TRBJ2-1,CASSEAQVRGSEKPNEQFF,TGTGCCAGCAGTGAAGCGCAGGTTCGGGGATCGGAGAAACCCAATGAGCAGTTCTTC
-,-,TRBV19,TRBJ1-2,CASSKTPVAFYGYTF,TGTGCCAGTAGTAAGACACCCGTGGCTTTCTATGGCTACACCTTC